The present T cell receptor beta chain was sequenced within a study of blood T cell repertoires in COVID-19. The overall study: Some COVID-19 samples were acute and others convalescent; all came from the United States, Italy and Spain. The cDNA or gDNA used as material had been derived from T cells, B-cell-depleted T cells, or PBMCs.

How the authors handled the data: Scientists estimated how many nucleated cells there were by amplifying reference gene primers. Only in-frame clones appear in the TCRdb table, and some are missing; sequencing was by immunoSEQ multiplex PCR. V and J calls and clone size come straight from that table; D and trimming were deduced from the DNA. The repertoire consists of 300,000 to 350,000 clones, with more than 70% occurring once and the leading ten covering 1.5% to 2%. The CDR3 is made up of 15 amino acids. Germline V gene sequence: CDR1 LGHDT, CDR2 YNNKEL (reference sequence). The V and J ends lost 1 base and 2 bases, in that order; junction bases with no gene match: 5.

The chain couples TRBV3-1 (or the pseudogene TRBV3-2) to TRBJ2-7; 7 nucleotides align to TRBD1. The receptor was derived from a woman in her 30s with COVID-19, enrolled during active disease. Sequences were obtained from peripheral blood. The CDR3: CASSQVWQGAYEQYF. CDR3 coding DNA: TGTGCCAGCAGCCAAGTGTGGCAGGGGGCCTACGAGCAGTACTTC.